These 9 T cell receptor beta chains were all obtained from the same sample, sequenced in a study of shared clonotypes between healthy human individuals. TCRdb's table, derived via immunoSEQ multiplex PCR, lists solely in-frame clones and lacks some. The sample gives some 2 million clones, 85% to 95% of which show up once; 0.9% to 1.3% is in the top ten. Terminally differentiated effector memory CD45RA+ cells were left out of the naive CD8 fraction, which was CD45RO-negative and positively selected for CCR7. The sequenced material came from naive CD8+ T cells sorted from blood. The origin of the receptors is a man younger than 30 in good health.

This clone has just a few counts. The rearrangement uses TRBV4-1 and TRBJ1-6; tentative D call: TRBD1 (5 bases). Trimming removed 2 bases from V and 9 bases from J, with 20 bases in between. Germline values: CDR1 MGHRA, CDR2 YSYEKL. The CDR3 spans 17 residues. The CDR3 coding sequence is TGCGCCAGCAGCCAATTAGGGGCCATCCAGCCAGGTTCACCCCTCCACTTT. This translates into CASSQLGAIQPGSPLHF.

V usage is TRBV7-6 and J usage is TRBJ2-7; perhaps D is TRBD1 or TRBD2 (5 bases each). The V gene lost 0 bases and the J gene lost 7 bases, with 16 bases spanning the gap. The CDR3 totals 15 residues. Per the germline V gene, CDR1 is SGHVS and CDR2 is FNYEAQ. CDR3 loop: CASSLAGENLGEQYF. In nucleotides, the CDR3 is TGTGCCAGCAGCTTAGCGGGGGAAAACTTAGGGGAGCAGTACTTC.

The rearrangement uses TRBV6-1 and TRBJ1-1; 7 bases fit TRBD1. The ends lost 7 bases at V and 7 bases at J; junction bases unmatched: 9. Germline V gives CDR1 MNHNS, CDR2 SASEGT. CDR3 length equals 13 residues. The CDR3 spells CASMHRGGIEAFF. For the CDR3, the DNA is TGTGCCAGCATGCACAGGGGCGGTATTGAAGCTTTCTTT.

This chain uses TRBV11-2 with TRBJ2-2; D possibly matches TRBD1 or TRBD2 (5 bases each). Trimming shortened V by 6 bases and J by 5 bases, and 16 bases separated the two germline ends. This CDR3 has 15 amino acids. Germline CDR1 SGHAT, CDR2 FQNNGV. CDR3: CASSLHRDVTGELFF. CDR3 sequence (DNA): TGTGCCAGCAGTCTACATAGGGACGTGACCGGGGAGCTGTTTTTT.

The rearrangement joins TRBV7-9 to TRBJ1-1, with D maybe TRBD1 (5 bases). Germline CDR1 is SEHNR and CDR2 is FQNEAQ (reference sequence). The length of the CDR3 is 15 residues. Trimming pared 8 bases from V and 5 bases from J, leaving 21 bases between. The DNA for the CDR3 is TGTGCCAGCGCAATGCCCTCTTCGGGGGATACTGAAGCTTTCTTT. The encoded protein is CASAMPSSGDTEAFF.

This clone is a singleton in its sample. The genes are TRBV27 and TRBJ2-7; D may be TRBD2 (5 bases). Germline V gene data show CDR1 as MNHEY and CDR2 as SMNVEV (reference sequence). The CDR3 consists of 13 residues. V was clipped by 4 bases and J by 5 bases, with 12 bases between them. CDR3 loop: CASSYSQRDEQYF. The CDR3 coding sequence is TGTGCCAGCAGTTATTCCCAGAGGGACGAGCAGTACTTC.

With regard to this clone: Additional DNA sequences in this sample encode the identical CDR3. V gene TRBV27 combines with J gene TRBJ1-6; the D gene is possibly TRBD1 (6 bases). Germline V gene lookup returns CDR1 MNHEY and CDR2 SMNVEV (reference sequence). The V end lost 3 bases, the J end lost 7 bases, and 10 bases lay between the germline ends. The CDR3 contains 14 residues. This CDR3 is CASSFSGANSPLHF. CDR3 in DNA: TGTGCCAGCAGTTTTTCAGGGGCCAATTCACCCCTCCACTTT.

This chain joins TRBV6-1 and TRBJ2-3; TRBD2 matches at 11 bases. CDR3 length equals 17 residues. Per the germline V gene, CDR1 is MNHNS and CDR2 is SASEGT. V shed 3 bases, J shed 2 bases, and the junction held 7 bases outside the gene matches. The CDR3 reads CASSDALTSGITDTQYF. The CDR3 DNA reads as TGTGCCAGCAGTGACGCGTTGACTAGCGGGATCACAGATACGCAGTATTTT.

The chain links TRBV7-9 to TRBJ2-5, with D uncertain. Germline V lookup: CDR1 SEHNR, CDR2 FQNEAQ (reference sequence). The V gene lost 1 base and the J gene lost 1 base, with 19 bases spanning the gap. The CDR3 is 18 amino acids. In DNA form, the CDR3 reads TGTGCCAGCAGCTTAGTTTTGTCTTCCGGACCGAGCCAAGAGACCCAGTACTTC. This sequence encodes CASSLVLSSGPSQETQYF.